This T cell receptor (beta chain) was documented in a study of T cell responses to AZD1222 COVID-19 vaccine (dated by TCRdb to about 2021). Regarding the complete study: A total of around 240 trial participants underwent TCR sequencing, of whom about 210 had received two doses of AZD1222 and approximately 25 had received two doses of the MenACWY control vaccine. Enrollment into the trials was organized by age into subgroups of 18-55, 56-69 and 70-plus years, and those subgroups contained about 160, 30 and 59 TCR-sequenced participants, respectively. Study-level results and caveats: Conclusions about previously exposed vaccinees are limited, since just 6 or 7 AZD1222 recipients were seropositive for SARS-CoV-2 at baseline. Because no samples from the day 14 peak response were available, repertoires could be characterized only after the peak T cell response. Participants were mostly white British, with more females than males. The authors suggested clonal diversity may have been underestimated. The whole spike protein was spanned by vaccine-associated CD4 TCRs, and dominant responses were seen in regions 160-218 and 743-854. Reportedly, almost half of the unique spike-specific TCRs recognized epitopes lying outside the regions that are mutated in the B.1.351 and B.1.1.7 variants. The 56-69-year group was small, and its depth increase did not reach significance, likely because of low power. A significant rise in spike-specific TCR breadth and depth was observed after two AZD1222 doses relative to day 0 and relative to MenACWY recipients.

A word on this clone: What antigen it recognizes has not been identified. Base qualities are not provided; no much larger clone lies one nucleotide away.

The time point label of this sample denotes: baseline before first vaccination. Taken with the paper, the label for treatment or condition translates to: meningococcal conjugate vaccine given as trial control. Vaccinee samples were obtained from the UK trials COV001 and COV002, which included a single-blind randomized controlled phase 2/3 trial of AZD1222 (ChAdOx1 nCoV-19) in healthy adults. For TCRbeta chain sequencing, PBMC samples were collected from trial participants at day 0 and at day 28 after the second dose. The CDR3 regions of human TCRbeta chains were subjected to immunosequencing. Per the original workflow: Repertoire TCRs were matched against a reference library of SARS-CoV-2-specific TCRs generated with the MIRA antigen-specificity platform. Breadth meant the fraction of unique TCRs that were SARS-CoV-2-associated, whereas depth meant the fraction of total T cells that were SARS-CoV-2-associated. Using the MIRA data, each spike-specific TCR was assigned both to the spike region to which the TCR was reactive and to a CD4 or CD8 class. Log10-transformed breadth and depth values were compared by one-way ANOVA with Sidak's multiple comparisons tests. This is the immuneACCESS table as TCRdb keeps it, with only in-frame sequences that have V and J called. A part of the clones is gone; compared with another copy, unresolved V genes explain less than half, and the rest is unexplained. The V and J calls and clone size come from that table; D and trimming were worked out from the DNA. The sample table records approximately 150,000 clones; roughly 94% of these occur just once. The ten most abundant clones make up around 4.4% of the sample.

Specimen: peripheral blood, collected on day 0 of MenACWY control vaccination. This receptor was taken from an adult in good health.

The bases read TGTGCCAGCAGCCTCTTTTACTGGCAGTTCTTC. Protein translation: CASSLFYWQFF. The chain is assembled from TRBV5-4 and TRBJ2-1; the D gene cannot be named for sure. The CDR3 runs 11 residues from the cysteine to the phenylalanine. Only the CDR3 DNA stays, 33 bases, in frame from base 1. CDR1 and CDR2 (SGHNT, YYREEE) derive from the germline V gene (reference sequence). A distance of 11 bases separates the germline ends of V and J, which lose 4 bases and 12 bases respectively.